This T cell receptor beta chain derives from a study of blood T cell repertoires in COVID-19. Study information: Recovered status in Cohort 3 required two negative PCRs, clearance, or symptom resolution. From T cells, B-cell-depleted T cells, or PBMCs came the material, which was cDNA or gDNA.

Recruitment covered 25 or so US areas and drew participants whose ages spanned roughly 18 to 100 years. CDR3 length equals 14 residues. V lost 0 bases and J 6 bases, leaving 10 bases between the germline ends. CDR1 is SGDLS, CDR2 YYNGEE, per germline. Per the authors' pipeline: Reference gene primer amplification in the assay estimated nucleated cell counts. Generated by immunoSEQ multiplex PCR, the TCRdb table keeps only in-frame clones and is missing some. V, J and clone size are those of that table, while D and trimming were read from the DNA. Of fewer than 200,000 clones listed, 70% to 90% are singletons.

This TCR was sampled from a woman aged 40-49 years in a cohort exposed to, infected with or recovered from COVID-19 (not recorded which). V usage is TRBV9 and J usage is TRBJ1-5; D unclear. Sample: PBMCs or T cells enriched from blood (not recorded which). The CDR3 loop is CASSVGIEGQPQHF. The CDR3 coding sequence is TGTGCCAGCAGCGTAGGAATAGAGGGTCAGCCCCAGCATTTT.